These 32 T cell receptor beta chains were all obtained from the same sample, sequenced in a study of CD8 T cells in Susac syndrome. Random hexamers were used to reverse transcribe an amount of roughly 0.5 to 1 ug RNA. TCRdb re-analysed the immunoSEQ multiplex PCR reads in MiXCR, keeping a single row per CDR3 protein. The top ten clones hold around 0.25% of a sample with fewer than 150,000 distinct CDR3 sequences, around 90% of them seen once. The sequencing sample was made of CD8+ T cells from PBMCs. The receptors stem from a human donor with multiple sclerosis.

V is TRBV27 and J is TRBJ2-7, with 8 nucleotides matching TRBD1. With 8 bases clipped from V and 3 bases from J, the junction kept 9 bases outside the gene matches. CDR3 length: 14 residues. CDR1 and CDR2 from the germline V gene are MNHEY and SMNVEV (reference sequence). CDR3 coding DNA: TGTGCCAGCGGTTCGACAGGGGACCTCTACGAGCAGTACTTC. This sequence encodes CASGSTGDLYEQYF.

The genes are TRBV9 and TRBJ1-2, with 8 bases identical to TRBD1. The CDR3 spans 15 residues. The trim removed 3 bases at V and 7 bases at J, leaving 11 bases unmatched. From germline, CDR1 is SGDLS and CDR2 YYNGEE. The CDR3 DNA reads TGTGCCAGCAGCGCCGAGGGGACAGGACATCGTGGCTACACCTTC. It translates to CASSAEGTGHRGYTF.

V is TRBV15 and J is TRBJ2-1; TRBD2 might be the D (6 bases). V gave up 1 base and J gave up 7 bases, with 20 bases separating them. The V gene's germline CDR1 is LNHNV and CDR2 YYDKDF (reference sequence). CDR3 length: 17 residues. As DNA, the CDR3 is TGTGCCACCAGCAGAGGCGGAGGGCCAGGCACCGGGAATGAGCAGTTCTTC. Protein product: CATSRGGGPGTGNEQFF.

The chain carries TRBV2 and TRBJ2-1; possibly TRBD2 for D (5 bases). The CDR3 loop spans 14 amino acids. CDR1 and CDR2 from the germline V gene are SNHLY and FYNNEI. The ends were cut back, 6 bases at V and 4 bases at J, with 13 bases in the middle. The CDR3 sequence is CASREMDLYNEQFF. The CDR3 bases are TGTGCCAGCAGAGAAATGGACTTATACAATGAGCAGTTCTTC.

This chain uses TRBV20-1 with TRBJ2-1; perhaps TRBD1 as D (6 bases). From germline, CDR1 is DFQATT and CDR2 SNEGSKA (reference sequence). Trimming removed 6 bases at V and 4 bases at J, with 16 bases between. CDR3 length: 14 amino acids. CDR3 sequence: CSADDHGQYNEQFF. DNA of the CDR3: TGCAGTGCCGACGACCACGGACAGTACAATGAGCAGTTCTTC.

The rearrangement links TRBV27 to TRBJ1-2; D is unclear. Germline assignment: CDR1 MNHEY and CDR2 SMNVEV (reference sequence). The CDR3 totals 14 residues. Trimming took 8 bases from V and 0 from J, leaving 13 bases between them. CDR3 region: CASSPGATNYGYTF. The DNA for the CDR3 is TGTGCCAGCTCCCCCGGCGCGACTAACTATGGCTACACCTTC.

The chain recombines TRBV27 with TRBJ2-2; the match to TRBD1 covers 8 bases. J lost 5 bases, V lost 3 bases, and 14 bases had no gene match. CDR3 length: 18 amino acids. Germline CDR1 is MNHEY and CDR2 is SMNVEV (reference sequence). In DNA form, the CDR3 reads TGTGCCAGCAGTTTCGTCGGCTGGGCAGGGGGCGCGACCGGGGAGCTGTTTTTT. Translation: CASSFVGWAGGATGELFF.

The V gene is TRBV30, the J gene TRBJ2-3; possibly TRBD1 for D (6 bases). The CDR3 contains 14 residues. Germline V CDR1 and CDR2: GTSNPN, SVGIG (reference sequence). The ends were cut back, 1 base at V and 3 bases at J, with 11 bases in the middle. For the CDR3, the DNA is TGTGCCTGGAGTGCTACAGGGTTAACAGATACGCAGTATTTT. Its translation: CAWSATGLTDTQYF.

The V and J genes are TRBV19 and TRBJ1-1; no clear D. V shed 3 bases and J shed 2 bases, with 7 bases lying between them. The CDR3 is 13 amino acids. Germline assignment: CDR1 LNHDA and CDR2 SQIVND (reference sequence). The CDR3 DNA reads TGTGCCAGTAGTATGGCGATAAACACTGAAGCTTTCTTT. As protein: CASSMAINTEAFF.

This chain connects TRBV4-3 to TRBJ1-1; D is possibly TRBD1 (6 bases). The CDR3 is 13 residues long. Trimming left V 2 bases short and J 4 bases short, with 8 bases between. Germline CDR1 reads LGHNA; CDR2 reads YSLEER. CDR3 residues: CASSQTGTTEAFF. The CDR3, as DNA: TGCGCCAGCAGCCAAACAGGGACCACTGAAGCTTTCTTT.

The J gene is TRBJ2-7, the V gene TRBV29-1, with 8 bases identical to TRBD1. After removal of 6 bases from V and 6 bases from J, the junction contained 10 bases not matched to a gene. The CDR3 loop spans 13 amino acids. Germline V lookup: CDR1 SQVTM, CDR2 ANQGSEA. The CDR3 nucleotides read TGCAGCGTCCGCACAGGGGGTCTCGGCGAGCAGTACTTC. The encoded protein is CSVRTGGLGEQYF.

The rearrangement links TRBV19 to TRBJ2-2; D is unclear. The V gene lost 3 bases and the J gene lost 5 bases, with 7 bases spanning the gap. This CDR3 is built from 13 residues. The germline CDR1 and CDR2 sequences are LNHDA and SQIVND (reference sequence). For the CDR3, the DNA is TGTGCCAGTAGTATCTTAGGAACCGGGGAGCTGTTTTTT. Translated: CASSILGTGELFF. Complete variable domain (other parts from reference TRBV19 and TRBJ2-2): DGGITQSPKYLFRKEGQNVTLSCEQNLNHDAMYWYRQDPGQGLRLIYYSQIVNDFQKGDIAEGYSVSREKKESFPLTVTSAQKNPTAFYLCASSILGTGELFFGEGSRLTVL.

CDR3 sequence reads: CASSLTFGLHQETQYF. The CDR3 DNA sequence: TGTGCCAGCAGCTTGACGTTTGGACTGCACCAAGAGACCCAGTACTTC. The V gene is TRBV11-2, the J gene TRBJ2-5; D possibly corresponds to TRBD2 (5 bases). Trimming removed 3 bases from V and 0 bases from J, with 14 bases in between. The CDR3 is 16 amino acids. Germline V gene sequence: CDR1 SGHAT, CDR2 FQNNGV.

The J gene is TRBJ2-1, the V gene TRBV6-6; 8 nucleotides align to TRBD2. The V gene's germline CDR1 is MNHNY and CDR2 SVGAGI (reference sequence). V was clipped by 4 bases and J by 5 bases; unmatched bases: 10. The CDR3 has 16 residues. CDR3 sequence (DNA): TGTGCCAGCAGTTCCCCGAAGCGGGAGTGGGACAATGAGCAGTTCTTC. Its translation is CASSSPKREWDNEQFF.

The CDR3 nucleotides read TGTGCCAGCAGCCAACAGACCTTGGAAGAGACCCAGTACTTC. It encodes CASSQQTLEETQYF. V and J are TRBV7-9 and TRBJ2-5; D is unresolved. V dropped 5 bases and J dropped 3 bases, with 13 bases sitting between them. Per germline, CDR1 SEHNR and CDR2 FQNEAQ (reference sequence). The CDR3 is 14 residues long.

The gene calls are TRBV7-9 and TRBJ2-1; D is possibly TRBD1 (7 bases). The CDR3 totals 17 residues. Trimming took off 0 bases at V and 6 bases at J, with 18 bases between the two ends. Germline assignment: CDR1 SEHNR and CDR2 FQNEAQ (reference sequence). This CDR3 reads CASSLALGGDRFNEQFF. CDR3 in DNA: TGTGCCAGCAGCTTAGCCCTAGGAGGGGACAGATTCAATGAGCAGTTCTTC.

For the CDR3, the DNA is TGTGCCAGCAGAACGACGGGGTTAGGTAATCAGCCCCAGCATTTT. This translates into CASRTTGLGNQPQHF. The V call is TRBV28, the J call TRBJ1-5; no clear D gene. There are 15 residues in the CDR3. Trimming left V 6 bases short and J 4 bases short, with 16 bases between. The germline gives CDR1 MDHEN, CDR2 SYDVKM.

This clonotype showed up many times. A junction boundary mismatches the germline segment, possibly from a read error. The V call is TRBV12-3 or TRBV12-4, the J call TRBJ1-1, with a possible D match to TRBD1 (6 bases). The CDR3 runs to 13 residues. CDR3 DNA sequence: TGTGCCAGCAGCTTAGGGGGGAACACTGAAGCTTTCTTT. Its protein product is CASSLGGNTEAFF.

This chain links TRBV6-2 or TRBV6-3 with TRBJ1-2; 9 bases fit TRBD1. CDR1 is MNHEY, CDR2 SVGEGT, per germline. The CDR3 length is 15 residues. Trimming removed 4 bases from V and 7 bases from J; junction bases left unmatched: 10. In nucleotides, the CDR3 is TGTGCCAGCAGTTGGACACGGACAGGGGAGAGTGGCTACACCTTC. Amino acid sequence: CASSWTRTGESGYTF.

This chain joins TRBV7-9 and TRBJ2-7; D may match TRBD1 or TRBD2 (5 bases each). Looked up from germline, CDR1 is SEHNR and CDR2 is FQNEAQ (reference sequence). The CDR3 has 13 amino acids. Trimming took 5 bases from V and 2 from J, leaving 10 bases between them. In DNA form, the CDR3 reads TGTGCCAGCAGCGAGGGGCCCCCCTACGAGCAGTACTTC. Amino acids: CASSEGPPYEQYF.

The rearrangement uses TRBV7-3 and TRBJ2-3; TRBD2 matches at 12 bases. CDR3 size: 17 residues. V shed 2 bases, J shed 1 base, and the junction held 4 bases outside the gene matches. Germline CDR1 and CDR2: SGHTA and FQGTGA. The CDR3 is CASSLLAGGPGTDTQYF. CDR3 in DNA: TGTGCCAGCAGCTTACTAGCGGGAGGGCCTGGCACAGATACGCAGTATTTT.

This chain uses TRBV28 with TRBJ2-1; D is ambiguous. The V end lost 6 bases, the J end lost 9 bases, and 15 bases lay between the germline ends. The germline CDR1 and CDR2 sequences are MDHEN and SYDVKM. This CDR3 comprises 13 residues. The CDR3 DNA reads TGTGCCAGCAGCCCCTTGCGACAAGGTGAGCAGTTCTTC. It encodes CASSPLRQGEQFF. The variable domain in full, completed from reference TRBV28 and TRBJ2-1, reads DVKVTQSSRYLVKRTGEKVFLECVQDMDHENMFWYRQDPGLGLRLIYFSYDVKMKEKGDIPEGYSVSREKKERFSLILESASTNQTSMYLCASSPLRQGEQFFGPGTRLTVL.

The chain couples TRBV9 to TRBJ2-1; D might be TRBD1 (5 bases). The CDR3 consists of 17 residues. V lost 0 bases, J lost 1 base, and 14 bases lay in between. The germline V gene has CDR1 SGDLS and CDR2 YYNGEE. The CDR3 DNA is TGTGCCAGCAGCGTAGATTGGGGCGTCGGGTCCTACAATGAGCAGTTCTTC. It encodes CASSVDWGVGSYNEQFF.

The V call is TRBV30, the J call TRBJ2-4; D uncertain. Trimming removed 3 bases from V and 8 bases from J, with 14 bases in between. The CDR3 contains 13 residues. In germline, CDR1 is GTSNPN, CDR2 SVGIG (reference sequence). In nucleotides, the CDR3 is TGTGCCTGGAGCCCCCCCCTCCTGGACATTCAGTACTTC. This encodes CAWSPPLLDIQYF.

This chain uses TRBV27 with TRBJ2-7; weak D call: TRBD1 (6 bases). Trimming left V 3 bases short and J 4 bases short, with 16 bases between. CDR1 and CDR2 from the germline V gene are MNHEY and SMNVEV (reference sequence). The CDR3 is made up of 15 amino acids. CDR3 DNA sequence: TGTGCCAGCAGTTTGACAGGCCCTTGGGATTACGAGCAGTACTTC. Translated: CASSLTGPWDYEQYF.

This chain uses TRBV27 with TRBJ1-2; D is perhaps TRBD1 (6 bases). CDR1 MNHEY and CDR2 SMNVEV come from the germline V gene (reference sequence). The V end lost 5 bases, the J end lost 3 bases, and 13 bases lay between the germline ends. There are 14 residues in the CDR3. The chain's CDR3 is CASSPQGMYYGYTF. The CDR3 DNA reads TGTGCCAGCAGTCCTCAGGGGATGTACTATGGCTACACCTTC.

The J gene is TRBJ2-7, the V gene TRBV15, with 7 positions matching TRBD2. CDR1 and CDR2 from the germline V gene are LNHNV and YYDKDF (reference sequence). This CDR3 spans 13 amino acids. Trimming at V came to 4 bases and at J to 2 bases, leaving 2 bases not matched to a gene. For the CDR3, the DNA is TGTGCCACCAGCAATGCGGGGGCCTACGAGCAGTACTTC. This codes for CATSNAGAYEQYF.

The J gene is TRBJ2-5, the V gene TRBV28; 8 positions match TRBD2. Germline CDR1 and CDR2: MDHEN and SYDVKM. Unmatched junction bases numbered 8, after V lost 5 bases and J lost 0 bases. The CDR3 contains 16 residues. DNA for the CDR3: TGTGCCAGCAGTCCTTTAGCGGGACTCAACCAAGAGACCCAGTACTTC. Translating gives CASSPLAGLNQETQYF.

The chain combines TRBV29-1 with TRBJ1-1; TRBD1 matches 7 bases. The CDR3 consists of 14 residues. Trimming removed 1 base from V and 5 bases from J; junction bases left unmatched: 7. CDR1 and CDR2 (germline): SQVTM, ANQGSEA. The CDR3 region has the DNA TGCAGCGTTGAAGGGAGGACAGGTTGGACTGAAGCTTTCTTT. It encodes CSVEGRTGWTEAFF.

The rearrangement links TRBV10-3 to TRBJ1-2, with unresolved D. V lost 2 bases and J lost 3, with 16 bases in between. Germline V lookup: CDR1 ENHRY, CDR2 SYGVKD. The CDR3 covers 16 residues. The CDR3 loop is CAISEGSQPLYYGYTF. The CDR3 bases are TGTGCCATCAGTGAGGGCAGCCAACCTTTGTACTATGGCTACACCTTC.

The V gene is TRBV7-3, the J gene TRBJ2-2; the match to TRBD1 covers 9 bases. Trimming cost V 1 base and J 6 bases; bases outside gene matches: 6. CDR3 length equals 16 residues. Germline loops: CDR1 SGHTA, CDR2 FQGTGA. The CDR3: CASSLREQGAAGELFF. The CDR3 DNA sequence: TGTGCCAGCAGCTTAAGGGAACAGGGGGCAGCCGGGGAGCTGTTTTTT.

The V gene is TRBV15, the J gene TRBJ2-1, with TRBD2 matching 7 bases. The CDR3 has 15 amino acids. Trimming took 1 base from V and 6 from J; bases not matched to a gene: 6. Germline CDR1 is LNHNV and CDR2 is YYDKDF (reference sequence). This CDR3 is CATSRGASGGNEQFF. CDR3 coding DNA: TGTGCCACCAGCAGAGGTGCTAGCGGTGGCAATGAGCAGTTCTTC.